The rows below give T cell receptor beta chains drawn from one sample of a study of shared clonotypes between healthy human individuals. Sequenced by immunoSEQ multiplex PCR; TCRdb stores in-frame clones only, minus some. The sample records some 1 million clones, 75% being singletons. The sequencing input was memory CD4+ T cells sorted from blood. The receptors shown here come from a man between 18 and 35 years old in good health. CDR3s include the opening cysteine and the closing phenylalanine or tryptophan. Each record gives: clone size, V gene, J gene, D gene, CDR3 protein, CDR3 DNA. D genes are given only for firm matches. Where a row states a size, it is once, few, many or the class of an expanded clone; other rows omit it.

clone_size: once
v_call: TRBV5-4
j_call: TRBJ1-5
d_call: TRBD1
cdr3_aa: CASSSGTGHQPQHF
cdr3_nt: TGTGCCAGCAGCTCCGGGACAGGCCATCAGCCCCAGCATTTT

clone_size: NA
v_call: TRBV9
j_call: TRBJ2-7
d_call: TRBD1
cdr3_aa: CASSRTLPGTAPYEQYF
cdr3_nt: TGTGCCAGCAGCCGCACCCTGCCTGGGACAGCACCCTACGAGCAGTACTTC

clone_size: few
v_call: TRBV6-5
j_call: TRBJ1-2
d_call: TRBD1
cdr3_aa: CASSYTPGQGDYGYTF
cdr3_nt: TGTGCCAGCAGTTACACGCCGGGACAGGGGGACTATGGCTACACCTTC

clone_size: NA
v_call: TRBV4-1
j_call: TRBJ2-5
d_call: NA
cdr3_aa: CASSQPASGQTQYF
cdr3_nt: TGCGCCAGCAGCCAGCCAGCGTCCGGTCAGACCCAGTACTTC

clone_size: NA
v_call: TRBV14
j_call: TRBJ2-1
d_call: NA
cdr3_aa: CASSQTGGPYNEQFF
cdr3_nt: TGTGCCAGCAGCCAAACCGGGGGGCCGTACAATGAGCAGTTCTTC

clone_size: once
v_call: TRBV27
j_call: TRBJ2-6
d_call: NA
cdr3_aa: CASRWPGANVLTF
cdr3_nt: TGTGCCAGCAGGTGGCCTGGGGCCAACGTCCTGACTTTC

clone_size: few
v_call: TRBV19
j_call: TRBJ1-1
d_call: TRBD1
cdr3_aa: CARRLGQGDTEAFF
cdr3_nt: TGTGCCAGACGATTGGGACAGGGGGACACTGAAGCTTTCTTT

clone_size: NA
v_call: TRBV6-5
j_call: TRBJ1-1
d_call: TRBD1
cdr3_aa: CATGTGKTEAFF
cdr3_nt: TGTGCCACGGGGACAGGGAAAACTGAAGCTTTCTTT

clone_size: NA
v_call: TRBV5-1
j_call: TRBJ1-1
d_call: NA
cdr3_aa: CASSEGRGLGTEAFF
cdr3_nt: TGCGCCAGCAGCGAAGGGAGGGGCCTGGGCACTGAAGCTTTCTTT

clone_size: NA
v_call: TRBV5-5
j_call: TRBJ1-3
d_call: TRBD1
cdr3_aa: CASSFAGTAGNTIYF
cdr3_nt: TGTGCCAGCAGCTTTGCCGGGACAGCTGGAAACACCATATATTTT

clone_size: NA
v_call: TRBV19
j_call: TRBJ1-1
d_call: NA
cdr3_aa: CASSRSGQNTEAFF
cdr3_nt: TGTGCCAGTAGTAGATCAGGGCAGAACACTGAAGCTTTCTTT

clone_size: NA
v_call: TRBV28
j_call: TRBJ1-5
d_call: NA
cdr3_aa: CASKWDNYSNQPQHF
cdr3_nt: TGTGCCAGCAAGTGGGACAACTATAGCAATCAGCCCCAGCATTTT

clone_size: once
v_call: TRBV5-6
j_call: TRBJ2-7
d_call: NA
cdr3_aa: CASSLDTPYEQYF
cdr3_nt: TGTGCCAGCAGCTTGGACACCCCCTACGAGCAGTACTTC

clone_size: NA
v_call: TRBV5-4
j_call: TRBJ1-2
d_call: NA
cdr3_aa: CASSLFAGVIDGYTF
cdr3_nt: TGTGCCAGCAGCTTGTTTGCAGGGGTTATCGATGGCTACACCTTC

clone_size: NA
v_call: TRBV7-8
j_call: TRBJ2-1
d_call: TRBD2
cdr3_aa: CASSLIPPALAGYNEQFF
cdr3_nt: TGTGCCAGCAGCTTAATCCCCCCCGCGCTAGCGGGATACAATGAGCAGTTCTTC

clone_size: NA
v_call: TRBV19
j_call: TRBJ2-4
d_call: NA
cdr3_aa: CASSLKTSLAKNIQYF
cdr3_nt: TGTGCCAGTAGTCTTAAGACATCGTTAGCCAAAAACATTCAGTACTTC

clone_size: NA
v_call: TRBV2
j_call: TRBJ1-4
d_call: TRBD1
cdr3_aa: CASRVDRAYEKLFF
cdr3_nt: TGTGCCAGCAGGGTGGACAGGGCCTATGAAAAACTGTTTTTT

clone_size: few
v_call: TRBV5-6
j_call: TRBJ2-7
d_call: TRBD1
cdr3_aa: CASSLGTVSSYEQYF
cdr3_nt: TGTGCCAGCAGCCTCGGGACAGTTTCCTCCTACGAGCAGTACTTC

clone_size: NA
v_call: TRBV6-1
j_call: TRBJ2-3
d_call: NA
cdr3_aa: CASTGDFVFVDTQYF
cdr3_nt: TGTGCCAGCACCGGGGACTTCGTCTTCGTGGATACGCAGTATTTT

clone_size: once
v_call: TRBV29-1
j_call: TRBJ2-7
d_call: TRBD1
cdr3_aa: CSATDRDEQYF
cdr3_nt: TGCAGCGCTACGGACAGGGACGAGCAGTACTTC

clone_size: NA
v_call: TRBV11-2
j_call: TRBJ1-3
d_call: NA
cdr3_aa: CASSLDPRTIYF
cdr3_nt: TGTGCCAGCAGCTTAGATCCCCGTACCATATATTTT

clone_size: NA
v_call: TRBV28
j_call: TRBJ1-6
d_call: NA
cdr3_aa: CACGRAPSYNSPLHF
cdr3_nt: TGTGCCTGCGGAAGGGCACCTTCCTATAATTCACCCCTCCACTTT

clone_size: NA
v_call: TRBV19
j_call: TRBJ1-3
d_call: NA
cdr3_aa: CASSIKPDSGNTIYF
cdr3_nt: TGTGCCAGTAGTATCAAGCCGGACTCTGGAAACACCATATATTTT

clone_size: NA
v_call: TRBV4-1
j_call: TRBJ2-7
d_call: NA
cdr3_aa: CASSKGGDSYEQYF
cdr3_nt: TGCGCCAGCAGCAAAGGGGGAGACTCCTACGAGCAGTACTTC

clone_size: NA
v_call: TRBV2
j_call: TRBJ2-5
d_call: TRBD1
cdr3_aa: CASRSGQGQETQYF
cdr3_nt: TGTGCCAGCAGGTCGGGACAGGGTCAAGAGACCCAGTACTTC

clone_size: NA
v_call: TRBV4-3
j_call: TRBJ2-7
d_call: NA
cdr3_aa: CASSQETLSYEQYF
cdr3_nt: TGCGCCAGCAGCCAGGAGACCCTCTCCTACGAGCAGTACTTC

clone_size: NA
v_call: TRBV19
j_call: TRBJ2-3
d_call: TRBD2
cdr3_aa: CASSRRLAETVVADTQYF
cdr3_nt: TGTGCCAGTAGTCGACGACTAGCGGAGACCGTCGTGGCAGATACGCAGTATTTT

clone_size: NA
v_call: TRBV6-5
j_call: TRBJ1-1
d_call: NA
cdr3_aa: CASSSGFLEAFF
cdr3_nt: TGTGCCAGCAGCTCCGGGTTCCTTGAAGCTTTCTTT

clone_size: NA
v_call: TRBV5-4
j_call: TRBJ2-5
d_call: NA
cdr3_aa: CASSPTSGQTETQYF
cdr3_nt: TGTGCCAGCAGCCCCACATCCGGACAGACAGAGACCCAGTACTTC

clone_size: NA
v_call: TRBV28
j_call: TRBJ1-2
d_call: NA
cdr3_aa: CATQRGGLNYGYTF
cdr3_nt: TGTGCCACCCAAAGAGGCGGGCTTAACTATGGCTACACCTTC

clone_size: NA
v_call: TRBV11-2
j_call: TRBJ2-1
d_call: NA
cdr3_aa: CASSPNYNEQFF
cdr3_nt: TGTGCCAGCAGCCCTAACTACAATGAGCAGTTCTTC